The 20 T cell receptor beta chains presented below share a single source sample, sequenced in a study of post-analysis software for immune sequencing data. Overall study results and limits: About five TRBV segments, including TRBV5-6, TRBV5-1 and TRBV20-1, were more frequent in patients than controls.

Their target antigens are unknown. The TCR beta cDNA libraries contained unique molecular identifiers. Each CDR3 protein is one row after TCRdb ran MiXCR on the PCR reads. The sample carries 350,000 to 450,000 distinct CDR3 sequences, approximately 39% recorded once. Sequencing was carried out using blood. Receptors were obtained from a girl aged 2 to 9 with multiple sclerosis.

A single count supports this clonotype. V usage is TRBV5-4 and J usage is TRBJ2-1; D gene uncertain. The CDR3 sequence is 14 residues long. Trimming took 2 bases from V and 2 from J, leaving 8 bases between them. Germline V gene sequence: CDR1 SGHNT, CDR2 YYREEE (reference sequence). The CDR3 DNA sequence: TGTGCCAGCAGCTTCACAGCTACCTACAATGAGCAGTTCTTC. Amino acids: CASSFTATYNEQFF.

The chain employs TRBV5-1 and TRBJ2-2; 8 nucleotides line up with TRBD1. V was pared by 2 bases and J by 4 bases, with 13 bases of the junction left unmatched. CDR3 size: 18 residues. Looked up from germline, CDR1 is SGHRS and CDR2 is YFSETQ. This CDR3 is CASSFPRTGTRVTGELFF. CDR3 nucleotides: TGCGCCAGCAGCTTCCCAAGGACAGGGACCCGTGTCACCGGGGAGCTGTTTTTT.

This clonotype showed up just a few times. V usage is TRBV20-1 and J usage is TRBJ2-1; 7 bases agree with TRBD1. CDR3 length: 15 amino acids. Trimming removed 6 bases from V and 9 bases from J; junction bases left unmatched: 17. Germline V gene sequence: CDR1 DFQATT, CDR2 SNEGSKA (reference sequence). This CDR3 reads CSAFTDRPRRSEQFF. CDR3 coding DNA: TGCAGTGCCTTTACGGACAGGCCCAGGCGGAGTGAGCAGTTCTTC.

Notes on this clonotype: This likely traces to a read error, being one base from a far larger clone. The CDR3 end shows no conserved phenylalanine or tryptophan, and so a read error is likely. The V gene is TRBV11-1, the J gene TRBJ2-1; 7 nucleotides match TRBD2. V shed 3 bases and J 0 bases; nucleotides not matched to a gene: 2. This CDR3 spans 15 amino acids. Germline-derived CDR1 and CDR2 are SGHAT and FQDESV (reference sequence). CDR3 in amino acids: CASSLGGSSYNEQFV. The CDR3 nucleotides are TGTGCCAGCAGCTTGGGCGGGAGCTCCTACAATGAGCAGTTCGTC.

A single count supports this clonotype. V is TRBV20-1 and J is TRBJ2-1, with D possibly being TRBD2 (6 bases). In germline, CDR1 is DFQATT, CDR2 SNEGSKA (reference sequence). The CDR3 is made up of 15 amino acids. V lost 6 bases and J 4 bases, leaving 19 bases between the germline ends. The CDR3 DNA reads TGCAGTGCCTCCACGCTGGCTAGCGTTTACAATGAGCAGTTCTTC. It yields the protein CSASTLASVYNEQFF.

This sequence joins TRBV18 and TRBJ2-7; a weak D match, TRBD2 (5 bases). The CDR3 extends over 16 amino acids. Germline-derived CDR1 and CDR2 are KGHSH and LQKENI. V dropped 1 base and J dropped 3 bases, with 16 bases sitting between them. The chain's CDR3 is CASSPRGPNSGYEQYF. The DNA of the CDR3 is TGTGCCAGCTCACCACGAGGGCCTAATTCGGGCTACGAGCAGTACTTC. Combining the CDR3 with reference TRBV18 and TRBJ2-7 gives the whole variable domain NAGVMQNPRHLVRRRGQEARLRCSPMKGHSHVYWYRQLPEEGLKFMVYLQKENIIDESGMPKERFSAEFPKEGPSILRIQQVVRGDSAAYFCASSPRGPNSGYEQYFGPGTRLTVT.

In this sample, this clonotype turned up many times. The rearrangement uses TRBV12-5 and TRBJ2-1; no clear D. V lost 3 bases to trimming and J lost 8 bases, with 5 bases between them. Per germline, CDR1 LGHNT and CDR2 FRNRAP. This CDR3 has 11 residues. This CDR3 reads CASGFRDEQFF. The CDR3 region has the DNA TGTGCTAGTGGTTTTCGGGATGAGCAGTTCTTC.

V is TRBV7-2 and J is TRBJ2-1, with 14 bases aligning to TRBD2. V shed 4 bases, J shed 4 bases, and the junction held 21 bases outside the gene matches. Germline V gives CDR1 SGHTA, CDR2 FQGNSA. This CDR3 is built from 22 residues. The CDR3 bases are TGTGCCAGCAGCTCGGACCTTTTAGGTGGACTAGCGGGGGGCGGGCCTTACAATGAGCAGTTCTTC. Its translation is CASSSDLLGGLAGGGPYNEQFF.

In its sample, this clonotype was seen a few times. The CDR3 nucleotides are TGCAGTGCTGCCGACATCCTGGGACAGTCCTCCTCATCTAACTATGGCTACACCTTC. Amino acid sequence: CSAADILGQSSSSNYGYTF. V is TRBV20-1 and J is TRBJ1-2, with 7 bases that match TRBD1. This CDR3 has 19 amino acids. J lost 0 bases, V lost 5 bases, and 21 bases had no gene match. Germline loops: CDR1 DFQATT, CDR2 SNEGSKA (reference sequence).

This clonotype was recorded a few times. The rearrangement uses TRBV7-2 and TRBJ1-2; D is unresolved. The CDR3 has 14 residues. Trimming took 2 bases from V and 0 from J, leaving 7 bases between them. Germline lookup yields CDR1 SGHTA and CDR2 FQGNSA. The CDR3 region has the DNA TGTGCCAGCAGCTTATCAGGACCTAACTATGGCTACACCTTC. It specifies CASSLSGPNYGYTF. The whole variable domain, remainder taken from reference TRBV7-2 and TRBJ1-2, is GAGVSQSPSNKVTEKGKDVELRCDPISGHTALYWYRQSLGQGLEFLIYFQGNSAPDKSGLPSDRFSAERTGGSVSTLTIQRTQQEDSAVYLCASSLSGPNYGYTFGSGTRLTVV.

This chain connects TRBV6-5 to TRBJ1-4, with D perhaps TRBD1 (6 bases). Germline CDR1 MNHEY, CDR2 SVGAGI. The V and J ends lost 1 base and 7 bases respectively, with 13 bases between them. The CDR3 totals 15 residues. CDR3 sequence: CASSYFGGLGEKLFF. CDR3 nucleotide sequence: TGTGCCAGCAGTTACTTCGGGGGCTTGGGTGAAAAACTGTTTTTT.

The chain joins TRBV9 to TRBJ2-2; TRBD2 matches 8 bases. V lost 4 bases and J lost 6; bases outside the gene matches: 14. The germline V gene encodes CDR1 SGDLS and CDR2 YYNGEE. The CDR3 has 17 residues. The CDR3 region has the DNA TGTGCCAGCAGCCCCAGCTGGTCGGGGGGGTATCCCGGGGAGCTGTTTTTT. Encoded protein: CASSPSWSGGYPGELFF.

Points on this clonotype: Its ends do not fully match the called genes, so a read error is possible. V is TRBV7-8 and J is TRBJ1-5; 7 bases align to TRBD1. Germline CDR1 and CDR2: SGHVS and FQNEAQ. The CDR3 length is 15 residues. The CDR3 reads CASSLHGQVNQPQHF. The CDR3 region has the DNA TGTGCTAGCAGCCTCCACGGACAGGTCAATCAGCCCCAGCATTTT.

The table lists this clonotype with a few counts. The rearrangement uses TRBV29-1 and TRBJ2-3; D is unclear. The CDR3 runs to 15 residues. The germline V gene encodes CDR1 SQVTM and CDR2 ANQGSEA. Trimming removed 0 bases at V and 5 bases at J, with 15 bases between. Here the CDR3 reads CSVEEGPGPRDTQYF. CDR3 DNA sequence: TGCAGCGTTGAAGAAGGACCCGGCCCCCGAGATACGCAGTATTTT.

The rearrangement uses TRBV6-5 and TRBJ2-1; TRBD2 might be the D (6 bases). The CDR3 length is 16 residues. With 2 bases removed from V and 2 bases from J, the gap between germline ends came to 13 bases. Germline V gene lookup returns CDR1 MNHEY and CDR2 SVGAGI. CDR3 region: CASSYTPGATYNEQFF. The CDR3 DNA follows: TGTGCCAGCAGTTACACCCCGGGAGCGACCTACAATGAGCAGTTCTTC.

This clonotype occurred a few times. The chain carries TRBV9 and TRBJ1-6, with TRBD1 as a possible D gene (5 bases). The CDR3 has 13 amino acids. The V end lost 3 bases, the J end lost 13 bases, and 14 bases lay between the germline ends. In germline, CDR1 is SGDLS, CDR2 YYNGEE. CDR3 DNA sequence: TGTGCCAGCAGCGCTATGATCGGGGACCCCCTCCACTTT. Translated, it gives CASSAMIGDPLHF.

Points on this clonotype: A junction boundary mismatches the germline segment, possibly from a read error. The J gene is TRBJ2-1, the V gene TRBV6-5, with 7 bases lining up with TRBD2. CDR1 and CDR2 (germline): MNHEY, SVGAGI. The CDR3 consists of 16 residues. CDR3 bases: TGTGCCGGCAGTCCAATAGCGGGTTTGTCCTACAATGAGCAGTTCTTC. Translated: CAGSPIAGLSYNEQFF.

A few counts support this clonotype. The chain employs TRBV29-1 and TRBJ2-1; 14 nucleotides agree with TRBD2. The CDR3 length is 17 residues. CDR1 and CDR2 (germline): SQVTM, ANQGSEA. The J segment lost 10 bases and the V segment lost 2 bases, leaving 13 bases of the junction unmatched. CDR3 amino acids: CSVEKRGTSGGGREQFF. The CDR3 nucleotides read TGCAGCGTTGAAAAAAGGGGGACTAGCGGGGGAGGAAGGGAGCAGTTCTTC.

The chain has TRBV5-1 and TRBJ2-4, with D perhaps being TRBD1 or TRBD2 (5 bases each). Judging by the DNA end, TRBJ2-7 fits better; the J call may be wrong. CDR1 and CDR2 (germline): SGHRS, YFSETQ. The CDR3 covers 14 residues. For the CDR3, the DNA is TGCGCCAGCAGCGGGACGCAGGGTGCCTACGAGCAGTACTTC. It specifies CASSGTQGAYEQYF.

J is TRBJ2-5 and V is TRBV10-2; weak D call: TRBD1 (5 bases). Per the germline V gene, CDR1 is WSHSY and CDR2 is SAAADI. V lost 6 bases, J lost 5 bases, and 13 bases lay in between. The CDR3 runs 13 residues. Here the CDR3 reads CASSTGVLETQYF. In DNA, the CDR3 is TGCGCCAGCAGCACAGGAGTTTTGGAGACCCAGTACTTC.